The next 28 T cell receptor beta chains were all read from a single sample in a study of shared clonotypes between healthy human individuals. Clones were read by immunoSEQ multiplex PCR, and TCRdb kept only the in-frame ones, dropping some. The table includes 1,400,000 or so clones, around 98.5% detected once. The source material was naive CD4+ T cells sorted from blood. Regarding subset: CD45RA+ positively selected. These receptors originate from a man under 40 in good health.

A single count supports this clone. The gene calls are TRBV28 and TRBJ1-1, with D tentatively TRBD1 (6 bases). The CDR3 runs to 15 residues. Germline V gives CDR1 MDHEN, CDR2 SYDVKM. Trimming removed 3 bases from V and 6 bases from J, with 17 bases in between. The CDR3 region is CASSFLQGGGAEAFF. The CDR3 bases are TGTGCCAGCAGTTTCCTACAGGGAGGAGGGGCTGAAGCTTTCTTT.

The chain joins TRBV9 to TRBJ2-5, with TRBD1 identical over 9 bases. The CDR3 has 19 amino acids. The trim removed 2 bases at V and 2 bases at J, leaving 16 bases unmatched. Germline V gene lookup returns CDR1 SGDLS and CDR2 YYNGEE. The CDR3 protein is CASSVHPNRGQGRQETQYF. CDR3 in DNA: TGTGCCAGCAGCGTTCACCCGAACAGGGGGCAAGGGCGGCAAGAGACCCAGTACTTC.

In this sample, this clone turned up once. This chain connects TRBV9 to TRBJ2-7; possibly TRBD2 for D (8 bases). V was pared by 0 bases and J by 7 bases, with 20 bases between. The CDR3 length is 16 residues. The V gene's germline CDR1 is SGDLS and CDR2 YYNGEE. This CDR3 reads CASSVGPSGPRGEQYF. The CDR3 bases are TGTGCCAGCAGCGTAGGGCCTAGCGGGCCCAGGGGGGAGCAGTACTTC.

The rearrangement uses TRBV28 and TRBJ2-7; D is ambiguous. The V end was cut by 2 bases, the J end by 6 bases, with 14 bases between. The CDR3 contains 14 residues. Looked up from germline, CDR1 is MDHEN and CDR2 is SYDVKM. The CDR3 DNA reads TGTGCCAGCAGTTTAGATGGGATACTAATCGAGCAGTACTTC. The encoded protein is CASSLDGILIEQYF.

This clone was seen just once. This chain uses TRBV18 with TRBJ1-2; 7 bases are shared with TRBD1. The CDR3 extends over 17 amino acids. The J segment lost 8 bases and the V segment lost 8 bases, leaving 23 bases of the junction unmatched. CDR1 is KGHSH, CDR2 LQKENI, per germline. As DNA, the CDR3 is TGTGCCAGCACTCAATTGGGACAGAACCCGGGGACGCGGGGCTACACCTTC. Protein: CASTQLGQNPGTRGYTF.

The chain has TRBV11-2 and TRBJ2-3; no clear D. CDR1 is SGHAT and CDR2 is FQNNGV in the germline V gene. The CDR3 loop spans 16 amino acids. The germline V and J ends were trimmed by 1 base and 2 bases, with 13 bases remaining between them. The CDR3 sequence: CASSLGRSGPTDTQYF. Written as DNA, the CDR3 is TGTGCCAGCAGCTTAGGCAGGTCTGGTCCCACAGATACGCAGTATTTT. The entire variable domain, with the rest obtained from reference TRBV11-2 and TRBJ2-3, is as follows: EAGVAQSPRYKIIEKRQSVAFWCNPISGHATLYWYQQILGQGPKLLIQFQNNGVVDDSQLPKDRFSAERLKGVDSTLKIQPAKLEDSAVYLCASSLGRSGPTDTQYFGPGTRLTVL.

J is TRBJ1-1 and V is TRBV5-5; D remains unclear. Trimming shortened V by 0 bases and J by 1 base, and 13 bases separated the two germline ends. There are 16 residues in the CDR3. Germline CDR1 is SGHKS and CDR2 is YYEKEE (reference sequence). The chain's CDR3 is CASSLGARPGNTEAFF. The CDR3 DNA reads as TGTGCCAGCAGCTTGGGGGCCCGGCCCGGGAACACTGAAGCTTTCTTT.

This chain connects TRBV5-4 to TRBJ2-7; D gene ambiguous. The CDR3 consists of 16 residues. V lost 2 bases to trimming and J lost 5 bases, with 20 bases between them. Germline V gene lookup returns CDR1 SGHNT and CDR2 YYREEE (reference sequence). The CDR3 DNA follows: TGTGCCAGCAGCTTACCGTTATTAGAGACTTCTCACGAGCAGTACTTC. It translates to CASSLPLLETSHEQYF.

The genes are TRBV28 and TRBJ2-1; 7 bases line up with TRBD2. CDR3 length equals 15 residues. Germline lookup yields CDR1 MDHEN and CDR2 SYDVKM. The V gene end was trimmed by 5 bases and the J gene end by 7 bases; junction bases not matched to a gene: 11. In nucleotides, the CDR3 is TGTGCCAGCAGTGCCTCTCGCGGGAGTAAAAATGAGCAGTTCTTC. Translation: CASSASRGSKNEQFF.

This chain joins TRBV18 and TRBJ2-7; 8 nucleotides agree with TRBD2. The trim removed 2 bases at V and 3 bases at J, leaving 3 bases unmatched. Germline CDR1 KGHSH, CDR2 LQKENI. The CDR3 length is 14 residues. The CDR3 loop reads CASSPTGGRYEQYF. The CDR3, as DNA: TGTGCCAGCTCACCAACGGGAGGGCGCTACGAGCAGTACTTC.

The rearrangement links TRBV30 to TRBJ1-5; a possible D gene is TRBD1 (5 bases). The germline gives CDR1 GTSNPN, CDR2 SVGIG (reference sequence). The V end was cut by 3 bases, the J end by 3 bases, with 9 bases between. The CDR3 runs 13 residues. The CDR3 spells CAWSGTVNQPQHF. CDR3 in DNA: TGTGCCTGGAGCGGGACGGTCAATCAGCCCCAGCATTTT.

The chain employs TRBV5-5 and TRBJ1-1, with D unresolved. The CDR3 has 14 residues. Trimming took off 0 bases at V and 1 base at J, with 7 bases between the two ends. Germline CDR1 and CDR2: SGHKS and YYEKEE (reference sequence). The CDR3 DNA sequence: TGTGCCAGCAGCTTGGCCGGCACGAACACTGAAGCTTTCTTT. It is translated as CASSLAGTNTEAFF. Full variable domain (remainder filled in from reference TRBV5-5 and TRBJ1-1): DAGVTQSPTHLIKTRGQQVTLRCSPISGHKSVSWYQQVLGQGPQFIFQYYEKEERGRGNFPDRFSARQFPNYSSELNVNALLLGDSALYLCASSLAGTNTEAFFGQGTRLTVV.

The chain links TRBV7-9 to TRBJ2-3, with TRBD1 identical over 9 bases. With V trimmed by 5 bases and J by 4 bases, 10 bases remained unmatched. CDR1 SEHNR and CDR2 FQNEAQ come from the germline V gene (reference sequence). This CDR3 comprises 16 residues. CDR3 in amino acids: CASSPDRGNPADTQYF. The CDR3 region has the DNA TGTGCCAGCAGCCCGGACAGGGGAAATCCCGCAGATACGCAGTATTTT.

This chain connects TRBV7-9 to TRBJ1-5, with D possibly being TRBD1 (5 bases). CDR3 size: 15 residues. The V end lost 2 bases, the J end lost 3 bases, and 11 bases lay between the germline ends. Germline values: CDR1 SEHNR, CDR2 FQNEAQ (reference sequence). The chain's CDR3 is CASSLLTGVNQPQHF. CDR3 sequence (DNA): TGTGCCAGCAGCTTATTAACGGGGGTCAATCAGCCCCAGCATTTT.

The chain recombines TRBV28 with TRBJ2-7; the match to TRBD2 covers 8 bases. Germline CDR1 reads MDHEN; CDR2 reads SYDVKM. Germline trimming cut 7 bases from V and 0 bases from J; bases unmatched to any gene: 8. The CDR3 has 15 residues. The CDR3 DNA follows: TGTGCCAGCACGAGGACTAGCTCGAGCTCCTACGAGCAGTACTTC. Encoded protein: CASTRTSSSSYEQYF.

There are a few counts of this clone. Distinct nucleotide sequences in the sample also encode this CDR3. CDR3: CASSLLNTGELFF. CDR3 DNA sequence: TGTGCCAGCAGCTTATTGAACACCGGGGAGCTGTTTTTT. The chain carries TRBV7-3 and TRBJ2-2; D call uncertain. This CDR3 region has 13 residues. The V and J ends lost 2 bases and 1 base respectively, with 2 bases between them. CDR1 is SGHTA, CDR2 FQGTGA, per germline.

The CDR3 coding sequence is TGTGCCAGCAGTGAAATGAGTAGAAGGAGCTCCTACGAGCAGTACTTC. It is translated as CASSEMSRRSSYEQYF. The chain carries TRBV6-1 and TRBJ2-7; D is ambiguous. This CDR3 is 16 amino acids long. Per germline, CDR1 MNHNS and CDR2 SASEGT. The ends were cut back, 2 bases at V and 0 bases at J, with 14 bases in the middle.

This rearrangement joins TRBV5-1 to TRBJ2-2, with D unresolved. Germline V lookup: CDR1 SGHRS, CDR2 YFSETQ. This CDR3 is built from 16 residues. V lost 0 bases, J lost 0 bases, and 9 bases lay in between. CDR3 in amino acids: CASSLDRAANTGELFF. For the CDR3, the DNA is TGCGCCAGCAGCTTGGACAGAGCCGCGAACACCGGGGAGCTGTTTTTT.

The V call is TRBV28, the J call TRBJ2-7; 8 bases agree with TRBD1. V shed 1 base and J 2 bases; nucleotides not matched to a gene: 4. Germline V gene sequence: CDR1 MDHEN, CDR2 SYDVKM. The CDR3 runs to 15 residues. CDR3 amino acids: CASSLYRDRTYEQYF. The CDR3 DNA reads TGTGCCAGCAGTTTATACCGGGACAGGACCTACGAGCAGTACTTC.

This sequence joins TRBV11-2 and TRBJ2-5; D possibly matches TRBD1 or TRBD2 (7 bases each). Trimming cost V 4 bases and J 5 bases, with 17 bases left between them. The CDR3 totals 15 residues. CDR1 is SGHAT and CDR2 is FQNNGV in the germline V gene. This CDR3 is CASSSHRGGFETQYF. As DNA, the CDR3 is TGTGCCAGCAGCTCCCACAGGGGAGGGTTTGAGACCCAGTACTTC.

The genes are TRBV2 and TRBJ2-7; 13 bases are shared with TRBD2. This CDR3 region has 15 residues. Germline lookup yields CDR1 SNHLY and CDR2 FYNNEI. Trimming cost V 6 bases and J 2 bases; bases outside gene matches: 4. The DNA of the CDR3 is TGTGCCAGCAGGTACGGGACTAGCGGGGCCTACGAGCAGTACTTC. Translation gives CASRYGTSGAYEQYF.

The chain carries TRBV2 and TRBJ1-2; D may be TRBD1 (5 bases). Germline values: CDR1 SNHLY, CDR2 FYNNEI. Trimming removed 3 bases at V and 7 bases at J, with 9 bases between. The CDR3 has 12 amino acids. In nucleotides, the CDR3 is TGTGCCAGCAGTGATTTGGGGCCTGGCTACACCTTC. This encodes CASSDLGPGYTF.

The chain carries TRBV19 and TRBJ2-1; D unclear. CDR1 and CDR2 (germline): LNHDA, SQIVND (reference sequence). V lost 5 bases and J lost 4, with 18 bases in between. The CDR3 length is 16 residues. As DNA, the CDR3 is TGTGCCAGTAGTGTCCACACGCCGCTGGGGTACAATGAGCAGTTCTTC. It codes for CASSVHTPLGYNEQFF.

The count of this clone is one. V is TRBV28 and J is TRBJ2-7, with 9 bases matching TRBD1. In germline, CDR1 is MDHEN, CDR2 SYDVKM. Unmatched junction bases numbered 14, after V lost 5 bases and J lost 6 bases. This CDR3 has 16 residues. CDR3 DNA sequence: TGTGCCAGCAGTGCCCTCTGGACAGGGGTTTGGGGCGAGCAGTACTTC. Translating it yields CASSALWTGVWGEQYF. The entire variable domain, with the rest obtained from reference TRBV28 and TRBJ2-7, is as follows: DVKVTQSSRYLVKRTGEKVFLECVQDMDHENMFWYRQDPGLGLRLIYFSYDVKMKEKGDIPEGYSVSREKKERFSLILESASTNQTSMYLCASSALWTGVWGEQYFGPGTRLTVT.

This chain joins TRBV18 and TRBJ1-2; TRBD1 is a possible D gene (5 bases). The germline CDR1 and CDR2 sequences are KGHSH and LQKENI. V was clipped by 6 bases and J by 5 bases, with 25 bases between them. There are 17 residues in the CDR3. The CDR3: CASSSAGGEEETYGYTF. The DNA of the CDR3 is TGTGCCAGCTCTTCCGCTGGGGGGGAAGAAGAAACTTATGGCTACACCTTC.

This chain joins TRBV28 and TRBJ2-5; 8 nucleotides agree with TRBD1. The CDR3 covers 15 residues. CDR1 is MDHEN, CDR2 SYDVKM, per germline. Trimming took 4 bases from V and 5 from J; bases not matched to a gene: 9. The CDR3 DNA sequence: TGTGCCAGCAGTTCATTTCAGGGGGCTAGGGAGACCCAGTACTTC. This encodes CASSSFQGARETQYF.

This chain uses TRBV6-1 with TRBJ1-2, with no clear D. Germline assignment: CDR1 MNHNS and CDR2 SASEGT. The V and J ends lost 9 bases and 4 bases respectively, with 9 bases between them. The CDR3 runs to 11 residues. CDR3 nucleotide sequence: TGTGCCAGTGTCAGTGTCTATGGCTACACCTTC. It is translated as CASVSVYGYTF.

The CDR3 coding sequence is TGTGCCAGCAGCGGACAGGGGGTGGTTCAGCCCCAGCATTTT. This gives the protein CASSGQGVVQPQHF. The rearrangement joins TRBV2 to TRBJ1-5; 10 bases line up with TRBD1. The CDR3 loop spans 14 amino acids. Germline assignment: CDR1 SNHLY and CDR2 FYNNEI. V was clipped by 6 bases and J by 6 bases; unmatched bases: 5.